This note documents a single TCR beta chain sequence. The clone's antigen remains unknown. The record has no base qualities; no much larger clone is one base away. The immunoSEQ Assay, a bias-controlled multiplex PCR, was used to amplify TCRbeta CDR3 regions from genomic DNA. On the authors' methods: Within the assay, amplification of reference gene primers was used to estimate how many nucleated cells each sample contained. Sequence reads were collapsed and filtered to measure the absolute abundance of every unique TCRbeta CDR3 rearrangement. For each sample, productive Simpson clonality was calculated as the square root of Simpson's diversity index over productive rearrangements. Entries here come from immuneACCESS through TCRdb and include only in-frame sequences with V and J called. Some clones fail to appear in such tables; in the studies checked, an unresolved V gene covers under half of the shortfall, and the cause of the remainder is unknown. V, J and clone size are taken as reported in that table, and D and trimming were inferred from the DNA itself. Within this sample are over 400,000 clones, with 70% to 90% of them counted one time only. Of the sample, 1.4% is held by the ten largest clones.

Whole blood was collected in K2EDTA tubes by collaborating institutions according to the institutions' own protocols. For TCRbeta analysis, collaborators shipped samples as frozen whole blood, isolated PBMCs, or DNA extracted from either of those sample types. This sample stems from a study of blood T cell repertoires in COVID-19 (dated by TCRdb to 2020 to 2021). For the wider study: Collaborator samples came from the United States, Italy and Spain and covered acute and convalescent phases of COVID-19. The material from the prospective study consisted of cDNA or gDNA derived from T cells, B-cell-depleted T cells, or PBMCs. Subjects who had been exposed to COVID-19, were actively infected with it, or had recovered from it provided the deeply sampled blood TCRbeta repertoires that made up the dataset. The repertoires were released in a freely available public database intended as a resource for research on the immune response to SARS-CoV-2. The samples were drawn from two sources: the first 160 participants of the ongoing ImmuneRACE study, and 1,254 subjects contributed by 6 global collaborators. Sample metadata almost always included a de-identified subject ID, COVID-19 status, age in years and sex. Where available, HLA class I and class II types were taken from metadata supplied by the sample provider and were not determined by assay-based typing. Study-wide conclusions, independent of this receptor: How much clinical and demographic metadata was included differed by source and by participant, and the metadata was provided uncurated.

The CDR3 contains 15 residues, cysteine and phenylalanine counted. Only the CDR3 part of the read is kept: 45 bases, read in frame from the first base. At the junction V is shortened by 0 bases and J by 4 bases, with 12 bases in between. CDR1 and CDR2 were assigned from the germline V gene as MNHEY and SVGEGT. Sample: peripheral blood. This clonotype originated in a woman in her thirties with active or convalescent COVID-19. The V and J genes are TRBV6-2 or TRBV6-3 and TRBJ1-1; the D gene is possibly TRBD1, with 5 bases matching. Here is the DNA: TGTGCCAGCAGTTACTCAGAGGGGAGGGTCACTGAAGCTTTCTTT. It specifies CASSYSEGRVTEAFF.